This T cell receptor beta chain was sequenced during a study of cytotoxic CD8 clonotypes in ibrutinib-treated CLL. On the study more broadly: Timing of response sample collection was a median roughly twelve months after treatment start, with a range of 6 to 36.

The planned depth of sequencing spanned 1 in 200,000 to 1 in 1 million T cells. Sequenced by immunoSEQ multiplex PCR; TCRdb stores in-frame clones only, minus some. The sample lists 20,000 to 30,000 clones, over 65% occurring once. The V gene lost 4 bases and the J gene lost 6 bases, with 13 bases spanning the gap. In germline, CDR1 is SGHDT, CDR2 YYEEEE. CDR3 length equals 13 residues. The chain employs TRBV5-6 and TRBJ2-5; D is perhaps TRBD1 or TRBD2 (5 bases each). The sequences come from PBMCs, collected after 12 months of ibrutinib treatment. The clonotype comes from a human donor with chronic lymphocytic leukemia. The CDR3 DNA sequence: TGTGCCAGCAGCCCTGTTGGGGGAAAGACCCAGTACTTC. As protein: CASSPVGGKTQYF.